Below, 18 T cell receptor beta chains from the same sample are listed, as sequenced in a study of blood T cell repertoires in COVID-19. The data were produced by immunoSEQ multiplex PCR, yet TCRdb's version contains in-frame clones alone and is incomplete. The sample lists 90,000 or so clones, roughly 87% occurring once. Specimen: peripheral blood. The receptors stem from an older woman with COVID-19, enrolled during active disease.

The J gene is TRBJ1-4, the V gene TRBV9; 7 bases are a match to TRBD1. The junction had 9 bases not matched to a gene; V was cut back by 4 bases and J by 6 bases. The CDR3 is 15 amino acids. Per the germline V gene, CDR1 is SGDLS and CDR2 is YYNGEE. In DNA, the CDR3 is TGTGCCAGCAGCCCCCGGACAGGAGGGGATGAAAAACTGTTTTTT. Translated: CASSPRTGGDEKLFF. The full variable domain, rest sourced from reference TRBV9 and TRBJ1-4, is DSGVTQTPKHLITATGQRVTLRCSPRSGDLSVYWYQQSLDQGLQFLIQYYNGEERAKGNILERFSAQQFPDLHSELNLSSLELGDSALYFCASSPRTGGDEKLFFGSGTQLSVL.

The chain is built from TRBV28 and TRBJ1-1; 8 nucleotides line up with TRBD1. The CDR3 length is 15 residues. Per germline, CDR1 MDHEN and CDR2 SYDVKM. V lost 6 bases, J lost 1 base, and 7 bases stayed unmatched. CDR3 region: CASRRGDRRNTEAFF. For the CDR3, the DNA is TGTGCCAGCAGACGGGGGGACAGGCGGAACACTGAAGCTTTCTTT.

The V gene is TRBV5-1, the J gene TRBJ1-1; D might be TRBD1 (5 bases). The CDR3 has 13 amino acids. The V and J ends lost 2 bases and 3 bases respectively, with 8 bases between them. Germline V gene sequence: CDR1 SGHRS, CDR2 YFSETQ. CDR3 sequence (DNA): TGCGCCAGCAGCTTCATAGGGGACACTGAAGCTTTCTTT. Translating gives CASSFIGDTEAFF.

The genes are TRBV7-8 and TRBJ1-2, with D tentatively TRBD1 (6 bases). Per the germline V gene, CDR1 is SGHVS and CDR2 is FQNEAQ. V was pared by 5 bases and J by 0 bases, with 13 bases between. CDR3 size: 15 residues. Here the CDR3 DNA reads TGTGCCAGCAGCCAGCGGACAGCCGCTAACTATGGCTACACCTTC. It encodes CASSQRTAANYGYTF.

The CDR3 protein is CASSIGTPNEQFF. DNA of the CDR3: TGTGCCAGCAGTATCGGGACTCCCAATGAGCAGTTCTTC. The V call is TRBV28, the J call TRBJ2-1; tentative D call: TRBD2 (6 bases). CDR1 is MDHEN and CDR2 is SYDVKM in the germline V gene. The V and J ends lost 5 bases and 6 bases respectively, with 11 bases between them. The CDR3 runs 13 residues.

This rearrangement joins TRBV7-2 to TRBJ1-2; 9 bases fit TRBD1. The CDR3 sequence is 15 residues long. Germline CDR1 SGHTA, CDR2 FQGNSA. Trimming cost V 4 bases and J 2 bases; bases outside gene matches: 5. CDR3 sequence: CASSSWGQGNYGYTF. The CDR3 DNA reads TGTGCCAGCAGCTCTTGGGGACAGGGCAACTATGGCTACACCTTC.

CDR3 sequence reads: CAISVDRDQPQHF. In DNA form, the CDR3 reads TGTGCCATCAGTGTGGACAGAGATCAGCCCCAGCATTTT. The chain is built from TRBV10-3 and TRBJ1-5; D may be TRBD1 (6 bases). The CDR3 consists of 13 residues. V gave up 4 bases and J gave up 5 bases, with 9 bases separating them. Germline V gene sequence: CDR1 ENHRY, CDR2 SYGVKD.

The chain carries TRBV6-6 and TRBJ2-5, with TRBD2 matching over 7 bases. V was clipped by 6 bases and J by 5 bases; unmatched bases: 6. Germline loops: CDR1 MNHNY, CDR2 SVGAGI (reference sequence). There are 13 residues in the CDR3. CDR3 loop: CASSISGPETQYF. In DNA form, the CDR3 reads TGTGCCAGCAGCATTAGCGGGCCGGAGACCCAGTACTTC.

The V call is TRBV6-2 or TRBV6-3, the J call TRBJ1-1; D is possibly TRBD1 (5 bases). The CDR3 loop spans 13 amino acids. V gave up 4 bases and J gave up 2 bases, with 8 bases separating them. Germline V gene sequence: CDR1 MNHEY, CDR2 SVGEGT. CDR3 residues: CASSSDSNTEAFF. CDR3 DNA sequence: TGTGCCAGCAGTTCCGACAGCAACACTGAAGCTTTCTTT.

The CDR3 loop reads CASGRPQHF. CDR3 coding DNA: TGTGCCAGCGGCAGGCCCCAGCATTTT. The chain links TRBV7-8 to TRBJ1-5; D uncertain. V lost 8 bases, J lost 9 bases, and 5 bases lay in between. The germline V gene has CDR1 SGHVS and CDR2 FQNEAQ. This CDR3 region has 9 residues.

The chain carries TRBV30 and TRBJ2-1, with 7 bases identical to TRBD1. J gave up 2 bases and V 4 bases, and 5 bases lay outside the gene matches. CDR1 and CDR2 from the germline V gene are GTSNPN and SVGIG (reference sequence). The CDR3 is 14 residues long. The CDR3 DNA reads TGTGCCTGGACCAGGGACAGCCCCTACAATGAGCAGTTCTTC. This codes for CAWTRDSPYNEQFF.

This chain connects TRBV9 to TRBJ1-1; 9 bases line up with TRBD1. Germline CDR1 SGDLS, CDR2 YYNGEE. Trimming took 4 bases from V and 1 from J; bases not matched to a gene: 11. This CDR3 is built from 17 residues. As DNA, the CDR3 is TGTGCCAGCAGCTCCAGGGACAGGGTCAGGTGGAACACTGAAGCTTTCTTT. This translates into CASSSRDRVRWNTEAFF.

The rearrangement joins TRBV6-5 to TRBJ2-3; TRBD1 agrees at 7 bases. CDR1 is MNHEY, CDR2 SVGAGI, per germline. V gave up 4 bases and J gave up 2 bases; unmatched junction bases: 6. This CDR3 has 15 residues. The CDR3 coding sequence is TGTGCCAGCAGTTCGGGACAGCCATTCACAGATACGCAGTATTTT. This translates into CASSSGQPFTDTQYF.

The chain carries TRBV11-3 and TRBJ2-1; the D is unclear. This CDR3 contains 12 residues. CDR1 SGHNT and CDR2 YENEEA come from the germline V gene. Trimming stripped 2 bases from V and 9 bases from J, with 8 bases between. The CDR3 region is CASSLTGGEQFF. CDR3 sequence (DNA): TGTGCCAGCAGCTTAACCGGCGGTGAGCAGTTCTTC.

V usage is TRBV7-9 and J usage is TRBJ2-1, with TRBD2 identical over 12 bases. Germline CDR1 and CDR2: SEHNR and FQNEAQ (reference sequence). Trimming took 1 base from V and 9 from J; bases not matched to a gene: 4. The CDR3 loop spans 15 amino acids. The CDR3 region is CASSLGLAGGREQFF. In DNA form, the CDR3 reads TGTGCCAGCAGCTTAGGGCTAGCGGGGGGGCGTGAGCAGTTCTTC.

CDR3 in DNA: TGTGCCACCAGTGACTCGACAGGGGGATCTAATGAAAAACTGTTTTTT. This sequence encodes CATSDSTGGSNEKLFF. The rearrangement joins TRBV24-1 to TRBJ1-4, with 9 bases lining up with TRBD1. V lost 4 bases to trimming and J lost 3 bases; unmatched junction nucleotides: 5. The germline CDR1 and CDR2 sequences are KGHDR and SFDVKD. The CDR3 has 16 amino acids.

The CDR3, as DNA: TGTGCCAGCAGCCCCAGGGACAGCCATAATTCACCCCTCCACTTT. It translates to CASSPRDSHNSPLHF. The chain combines TRBV14 with TRBJ1-6, with 7 bases fitting TRBD1. The CDR3 length is 15 residues. CDR1 is SGHDN, CDR2 FVKESK, per germline. The J segment lost 5 bases and the V segment lost 4 bases, leaving 5 bases of the junction unmatched.

The chain recombines TRBV7-6 with TRBJ1-4; D is unclear. CDR1 and CDR2 from the germline V gene are SGHVS and FNYEAQ. This CDR3 has 14 residues. V dropped 3 bases and J dropped 4 bases, with 9 bases sitting between them. The DNA for the CDR3 is TGTGCCAGCAGCTTTGACACCAATAATGAAAAACTGTTTTTT. As protein: CASSFDTNNEKLFF.